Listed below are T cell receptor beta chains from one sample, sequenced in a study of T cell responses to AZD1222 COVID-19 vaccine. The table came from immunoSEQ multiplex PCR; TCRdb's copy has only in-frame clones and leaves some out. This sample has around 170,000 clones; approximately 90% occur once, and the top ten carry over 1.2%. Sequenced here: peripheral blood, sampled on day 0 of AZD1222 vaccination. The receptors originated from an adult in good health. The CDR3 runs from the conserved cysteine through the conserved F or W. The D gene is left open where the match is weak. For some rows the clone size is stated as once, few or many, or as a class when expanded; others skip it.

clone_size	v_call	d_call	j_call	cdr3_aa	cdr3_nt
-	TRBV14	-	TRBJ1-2	CASSQKGKARNYGYTF	TGTGCCAGCAGCCAGAAGGGGAAGGCCCGTAACTATGGCTACACCTTC
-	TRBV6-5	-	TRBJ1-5	CASSYSMYGSQPQHF	TGTGCCAGCAGTTACTCGATGTACGGGAGTCAGCCCCAGCATTTT
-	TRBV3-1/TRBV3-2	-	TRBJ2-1	CASSHGATPYNEQFF	TGTGCCAGCAGCCACGGAGCAACTCCCTACAATGAGCAGTTCTTC
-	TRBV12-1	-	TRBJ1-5	CASSLTRESTNQPQHF	TGTGCCAGCAGCTTGACCCGGGAGTCCACGAATCAGCCCCAGCATTTT
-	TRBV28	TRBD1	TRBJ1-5	CASSSEQGANQPQHF	TGTGCCAGCAGTTCCGAACAGGGGGCGAATCAGCCCCAGCATTTT
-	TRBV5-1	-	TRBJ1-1	CASSLESVTNTEAFF	TGCGCCAGCAGCTTGGAATCTGTCACGAACACTGAAGCTTTCTTT
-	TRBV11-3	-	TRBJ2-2	CASSLPGGGSGELFF	TGTGCCAGCAGCTTACCCGGAGGGGGATCCGGGGAGCTGTTTTTT
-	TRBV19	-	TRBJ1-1	CASSIRNRMSNTEAFF	TGTGCCAGTAGTATTCGGAACAGAATGTCGAACACTGAAGCTTTCTTT
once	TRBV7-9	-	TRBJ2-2	CASSFSTGELFF	TGTGCCAGCAGCTTTAGTACCGGGGAGCTGTTTTTT
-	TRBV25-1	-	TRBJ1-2	CASSEVLGNYGYTF	TGTGCCAGCAGTGAAGTCTTGGGTAACTATGGCTACACCTTC
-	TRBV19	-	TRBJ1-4	CASSTYRETNEKLFF	TGTGCCAGTAGTACGTACCGGGAAACTAATGAAAAACTGTTTTTT
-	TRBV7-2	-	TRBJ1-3	CASSTGGTDGNTIYF	TGTGCCAGCAGCACCGGCGGGACGGACGGAAACACCATATATTTT
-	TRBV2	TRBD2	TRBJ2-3	CASGPLAGGSIDTQYF	TGTGCCAGCGGCCCACTAGCGGGGGGGTCAATAGATACGCAGTATTTT
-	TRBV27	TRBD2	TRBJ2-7	CASSFLAGSSYEQYF	TGTGCCAGCAGTTTCTTAGCGGGGTCCTCCTACGAGCAGTACTTC
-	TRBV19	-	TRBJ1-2	CASSMTGAVRGYTF	TGTGCCAGTAGTATGACGGGGGCAGTGCGGGGCTACACCTTC
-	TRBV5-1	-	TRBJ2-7	CASRDNSYEQYF	TGCGCCAGCAGAGACAACTCCTACGAGCAGTACTTC
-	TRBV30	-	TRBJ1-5	CAWKRQSNQPQHF	TGTGCCTGGAAAAGGCAGAGCAATCAGCCCCAGCATTTT
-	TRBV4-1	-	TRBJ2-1	CASSQDWAGARNEQFF	TGCGCCAGCAGCCAAGATTGGGCGGGGGCGCGCAATGAGCAGTTCTTC
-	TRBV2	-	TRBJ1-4	CASSAGPTNEKLFF	TGTGCCAGCAGTGCAGGGCCAACTAATGAAAAACTGTTTTTT
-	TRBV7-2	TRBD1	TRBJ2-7	CASSSGQGTEQYF	TGTGCCAGCAGCTCGGGACAGGGAACCGAGCAGTACTTC
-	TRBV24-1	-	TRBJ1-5	CATSDSVGPQHF	TGTGCCACCAGTGATTCAGTTGGGCCCCAGCATTTT
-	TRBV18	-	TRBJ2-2	CASLPGTGELFF	TGTGCCAGCCTCCCGGGTACCGGGGAGCTGTTTTTT
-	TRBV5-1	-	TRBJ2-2	CASSSIRDGRGELFF	TGCGCCAGCAGCTCAATCCGGGACGGCCGTGGGGAGCTGTTTTTT
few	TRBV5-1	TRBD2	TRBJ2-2	CASSLEVAGSGELFF	TGCGCCAGCAGCTTGGAGGTAGCGGGGTCCGGGGAGCTGTTTTTT
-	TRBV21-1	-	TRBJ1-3	CASSNLGRGLYTIYF	TGTGCCAGCAGCAATCTCGGCAGGGGGCTATACACCATATATTTT
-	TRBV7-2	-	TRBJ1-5	CASSLGNVNQPQHF	TGTGCCAGCAGCTTAGGGAATGTCAATCAGCCCCAGCATTTT
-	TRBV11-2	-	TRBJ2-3	CASSLRFAGKSTDTQYF	TGTGCCAGCAGCCTACGTTTCGCTGGGAAGAGCACAGATACGCAGTATTTT
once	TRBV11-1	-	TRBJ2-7	CASSEGGRGYEQYF	TGTGCCAGCAGCGAGGGGGGGCGCGGGTACGAGCAGTACTTC
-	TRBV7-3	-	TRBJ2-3	CASSSGRVLDTQYF	TGTGCCAGCAGCTCGGGACGGGTGCTGGATACGCAGTATTTT
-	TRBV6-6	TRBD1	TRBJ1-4	CASSYSRDRAYEKLFF	TGTGCCAGCAGTTATTCTCGGGACAGGGCTTATGAAAAACTGTTTTTT
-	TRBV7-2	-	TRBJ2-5	CASSSGGARETQYF	TGTGCCAGCAGCTCAGGGGGGGCGCGGGAGACCCAGTACTTC
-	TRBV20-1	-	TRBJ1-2	CSASGRGYGYTF	TGCAGTGCTAGTGGACGGGGTTATGGCTACACCTTC
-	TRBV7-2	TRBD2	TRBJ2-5	CASSPQGLAVGTQYF	TGTGCCAGCAGCCCCCAGGGACTAGCGGTAGGGACCCAGTACTTC
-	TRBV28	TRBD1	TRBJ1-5	CASSSGGGHQPQHF	TGTGCCAGCAGTTCAGGGGGCGGTCATCAGCCCCAGCATTTT
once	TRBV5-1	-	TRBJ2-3	CASSLGLAPDTQYF	TGCGCCAGCAGCTTGGGTCTAGCGCCAGATACGCAGTATTTT
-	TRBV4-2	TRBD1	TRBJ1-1	CASSQWDSFSNTEAFF	TGTGCCAGCAGCCAGTGGGACAGTTTTTCGAACACTGAAGCTTTCTTT
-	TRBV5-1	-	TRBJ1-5	CASSTVPLPQHF	TGCGCCAGCAGTACAGTCCCGTTGCCCCAGCATTTT
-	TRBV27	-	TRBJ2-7	CASSLRGRSYEQYF	TGTGCCAGCAGTTTGCGGGGGCGGTCCTACGAGCAGTACTTC
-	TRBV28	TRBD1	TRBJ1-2	CASSPGQSYGYTF	TGTGCCAGCAGCCCGGGACAGAGCTATGGCTACACCTTC
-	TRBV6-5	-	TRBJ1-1	CASSYFLGAMNTEAFF	TGTGCCAGCAGTTATTTTCTTGGGGCCATGAACACTGAAGCTTTCTTT
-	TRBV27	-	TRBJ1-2	CASSFGSPVNYGYTF	TGTGCCAGCAGTTTCGGATCTCCAGTTAACTATGGCTACACCTTC
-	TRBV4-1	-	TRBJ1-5	CASSQEGAEQPQHF	TGCGCCAGCAGCCAAGAGGGGGCTGAACAGCCCCAGCATTTT
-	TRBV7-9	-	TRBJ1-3	CASLLAGNTIYF	TGTGCCTCCCTCTTAGCGGGAAACACCATATATTTT
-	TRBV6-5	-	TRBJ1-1	CASSQGMNTEAFF	TGTGCCAGCTCACAGGGCATGAACACTGAAGCTTTCTTT
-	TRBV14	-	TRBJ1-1	CASSLSMNTEAFF	TGTGCCAGCAGCCTATCGATGAACACTGAAGCTTTCTTT
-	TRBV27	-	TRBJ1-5	CASSPQKGTYSNQPQHF	TGTGCCAGCAGCCCCCAGAAGGGCACATATAGCAATCAGCCCCAGCATTTT
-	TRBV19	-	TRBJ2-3	CASGNRVNTQYF	TGTGCCAGTGGAAACAGGGTAAATACGCAGTATTTT
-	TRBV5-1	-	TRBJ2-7	CASSLDRAEQYF	TGCGCCAGCAGCTTGGACAGGGCCGAGCAGTACTTC
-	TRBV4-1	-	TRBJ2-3	CASSQDQLYTDTQYF	TGCGCCAGCAGCCAAGATCAACTATACACAGATACGCAGTATTTT
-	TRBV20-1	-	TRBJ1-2	CSATGTDGYTF	TGCAGTGCTACCGGGACGGATGGCTACACCTTC
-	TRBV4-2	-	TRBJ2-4	CASSQESRVAKNIQYF	TGTGCCAGCAGCCAAGAGTCAAGGGTAGCCAAAAACATTCAGTACTTC
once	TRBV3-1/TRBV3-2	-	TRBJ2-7	CASSQDGRSSYEQYF	TGTGCCAGCAGCCAAGATGGGCGCAGCTCCTACGAGCAGTACTTC
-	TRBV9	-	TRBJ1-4	CASSANRVGDEKLFF	TGTGCCAGCAGCGCCAACAGGGTTGGAGACGAAAAACTGTTTTTT
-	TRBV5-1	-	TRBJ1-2	CASSLEGVEGYTF	TGCGCCAGCAGCTTGGAAGGGGTGGAAGGCTACACCTTC